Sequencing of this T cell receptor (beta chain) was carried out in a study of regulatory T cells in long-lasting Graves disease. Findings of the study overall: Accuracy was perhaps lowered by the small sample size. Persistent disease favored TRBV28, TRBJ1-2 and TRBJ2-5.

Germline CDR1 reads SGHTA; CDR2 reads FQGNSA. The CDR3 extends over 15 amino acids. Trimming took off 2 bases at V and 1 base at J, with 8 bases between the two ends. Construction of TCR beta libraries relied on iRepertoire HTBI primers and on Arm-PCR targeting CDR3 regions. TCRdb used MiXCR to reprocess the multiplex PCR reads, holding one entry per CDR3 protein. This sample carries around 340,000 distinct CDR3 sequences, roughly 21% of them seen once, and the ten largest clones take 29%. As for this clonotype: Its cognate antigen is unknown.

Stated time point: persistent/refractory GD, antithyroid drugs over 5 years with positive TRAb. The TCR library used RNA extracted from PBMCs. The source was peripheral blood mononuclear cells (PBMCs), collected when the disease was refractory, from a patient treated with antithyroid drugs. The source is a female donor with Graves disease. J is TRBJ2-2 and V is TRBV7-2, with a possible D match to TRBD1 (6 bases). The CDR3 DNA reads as TGTGCCAGCAGCTTACGCAGGGGGAACACCGGGGAGCTGTTTTTT. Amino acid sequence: CASSLRRGNTGELFF.